The 13 T cell receptor beta chains below were found in one sample sequenced in a study of early stage breast cancer tumors. The table came from immunoSEQ multiplex PCR; TCRdb's copy has only in-frame clones and leaves some out. This sample has about 9,700 clones; about four fifths occur once, and the top ten carry 8.8%. Sequenced sample: normal breast tissue next to the tumor. The receptors come from a middle-aged person with breast cancer.

This chain connects TRBV4-1 to TRBJ2-3, with D possibly matching TRBD2 (5 bases). Germline CDR1 MGHRA, CDR2 YSYEKL. There are 14 residues in the CDR3. V was clipped by 0 bases and J by 3 bases, with 7 bases between them. The chain's CDR3 is CASSQESGTDTQYF. The CDR3 DNA reads as TGCGCCAGCAGCCAAGAGAGCGGTACAGATACGCAGTATTTT.

The chain recombines TRBV10-3 with TRBJ1-2, with D perhaps TRBD1 (6 bases). This CDR3 comprises 13 residues. Germline V CDR1 and CDR2: ENHRY, SYGVKD. Trimming removed 2 bases from V and 6 bases from J, with 10 bases in between. CDR3 in amino acids: CAISEGQSHGYTF. For the CDR3, the DNA is TGTGCCATCAGTGAGGGACAGTCTCATGGCTACACCTTC.

The chain couples TRBV6-4 to TRBJ1-2; D is unclear. Between the trimmed V and J ends, which lost 3 bases and 0 bases, there was a span of 5 bases. Germline V lookup: CDR1 MRHNA, CDR2 SNTAGT. The CDR3 covers 13 residues. Here the CDR3 DNA reads TGTGCCAGCAGTGAGGGGACTAACTATGGCTACACCTTC. This sequence encodes CASSEGTNYGYTF.

V gene TRBV14 combines with J gene TRBJ2-7; 10 bases line up with TRBD2. Germline CDR1 SGHDN, CDR2 FVKESK. This CDR3 region has 14 residues. The J segment lost 6 bases and the V segment lost 10 bases, leaving 12 bases of the junction unmatched. CDR3 amino acids: CATSRASGSLEQYF. CDR3 in DNA: TGTGCCACCTCAAGGGCTAGCGGGAGCCTCGAGCAGTACTTC. Combining the CDR3 with reference TRBV14 and TRBJ2-7 gives the whole variable domain EAGVTQFPSHSVIEKGQTVTLRCDPISGHDNLYWYRRVMGKEIKFLLHFVKESKQDESGMPNNRFLAERTGGTYSTLKVQPAELEDSGVYFCATSRASGSLEQYFGPGTRLTVT.

In DNA form, the CDR3 reads TGTGCCAGTAGTATGGGGAGACGGTACGAGCAGTACTTC. Translated: CASSMGRRYEQYF. V and J are TRBV19 and TRBJ2-7; a possible D gene is TRBD2 (5 bases). Trimming pared 3 bases from V and 4 bases from J, leaving 10 bases between. The CDR3 length is 13 residues. Germline V gene sequence: CDR1 LNHDA, CDR2 SQIVND (reference sequence). Combining the CDR3 with reference TRBV19 and TRBJ2-7 gives the whole variable domain DGGITQSPKYLFRKEGQNVTLSCEQNLNHDAMYWYRQDPGQGLRLIYYSQIVNDFQKGDIAEGYSVSREKKESFPLTVTSAQKNPTAFYLCASSMGRRYEQYFGPGTRLTVT.

V gene TRBV5-4 combines with J gene TRBJ2-3; 9 bases fit TRBD2. The CDR3 contains 17 residues. V trimming: 4 bases; J trimming: 2 bases; junction bases outside the gene matches: 11. Per the germline V gene, CDR1 is SGHNT and CDR2 is YYREEE (reference sequence). The CDR3 here is CASSQTKTSGNTDTQYF. In nucleotides, the CDR3 is TGTGCCAGCAGCCAAACTAAGACTAGCGGAAACACAGATACGCAGTATTTT.

The J gene is TRBJ1-1, the V gene TRBV6-1, with D possibly TRBD1 on 5 matching bases. Germline loops: CDR1 MNHNS, CDR2 SASEGT. V dropped 2 bases and J dropped 4 bases, with 8 bases sitting between them. The CDR3 has 13 residues. As DNA, the CDR3 is TGTGCCAGCAGTGAACAGGGTAGCACTGAAGCTTTCTTT. Translating gives CASSEQGSTEAFF.

In its sample, this clone was seen a few times. This chain joins TRBV25-1 and TRBJ1-2, with TRBD1 identical over 7 bases. The CDR3 is made up of 12 amino acids. Germline V gene data show CDR1 as MGHDK and CDR2 as SYGVNS. V dropped 1 base and J dropped 8; count of bases not matched to a gene: 1. This chain's CDR3 is CASSELGGGYTF. In nucleotides, the CDR3 is TGTGCCAGCAGTGAATTAGGGGGCGGCTACACCTTC.

V and J are TRBV2 and TRBJ1-5; TRBD1 might be the D (5 bases). Germline V gene sequence: CDR1 SNHLY, CDR2 FYNNEI. V was pared by 3 bases and J by 6 bases, with 15 bases between. The CDR3 is 15 amino acids. The CDR3 bases are TGTGCCAGCAGTGAGGGACTGGGCCATTCTCAGCCCCAGCATTTT. Amino acid sequence: CASSEGLGHSQPQHF.

The rearrangement uses TRBV19 and TRBJ2-6; D possibly corresponds to TRBD1 (6 bases). The CDR3 covers 15 residues. Germline assignment: CDR1 LNHDA and CDR2 SQIVND (reference sequence). Trimming left V 5 bases short and J 4 bases short, with 12 bases between. The CDR3 DNA is TGTGCCAGTAGTTCAGGGGCCCTCGGGGCCAACGTCCTGACTTTC. Translating gives CASSSGALGANVLTF. The full variable domain, completed using reference TRBV19 and TRBJ2-6, is DGGITQSPKYLFRKEGQNVTLSCEQNLNHDAMYWYRQDPGQGLRLIYYSQIVNDFQKGDIAEGYSVSREKKESFPLTVTSAQKNPTAFYLCASSSGALGANVLTFGAGSRLTVL.

This clone appeared a single time. The chain's CDR3 is CASSPPETQYF. As DNA, the CDR3 is TGTGCCAGCTCACCCCCCGAGACCCAGTACTTC. V gene TRBV18 combines with J gene TRBJ2-5, with unresolved D. The CDR3 spans 11 residues. Germline V gene sequence: CDR1 KGHSH, CDR2 LQKENI. Trimming cost V 3 bases and J 5 bases, with 4 bases left between them.

The chain employs TRBV6-1 and TRBJ1-2; 7 positions match TRBD1. The junction had 7 bases not matched to a gene; V was cut back by 4 bases and J by 8 bases. Looked up from germline, CDR1 is MNHNS and CDR2 is SASEGT. This CDR3 spans 13 amino acids. CDR3 coding DNA: TGTGCCAGCAGTGTCGACAGGGTGGAGGGCTACACCTTC. Its translation is CASSVDRVEGYTF.

This clone was observed once. This chain connects TRBV29-1 to TRBJ2-1; 14 bases line up with TRBD2. The CDR3 is made up of 15 amino acids. Germline CDR1 and CDR2: SQVTM and ANQGSEA. With V trimmed by 6 bases and J by 11 bases, 12 bases remained unmatched. The CDR3 here is CSVVPGLAGVGQQFF. The CDR3 nucleotides are TGCAGCGTAGTCCCGGGACTAGCGGGAGTTGGTCAGCAGTTCTTC.